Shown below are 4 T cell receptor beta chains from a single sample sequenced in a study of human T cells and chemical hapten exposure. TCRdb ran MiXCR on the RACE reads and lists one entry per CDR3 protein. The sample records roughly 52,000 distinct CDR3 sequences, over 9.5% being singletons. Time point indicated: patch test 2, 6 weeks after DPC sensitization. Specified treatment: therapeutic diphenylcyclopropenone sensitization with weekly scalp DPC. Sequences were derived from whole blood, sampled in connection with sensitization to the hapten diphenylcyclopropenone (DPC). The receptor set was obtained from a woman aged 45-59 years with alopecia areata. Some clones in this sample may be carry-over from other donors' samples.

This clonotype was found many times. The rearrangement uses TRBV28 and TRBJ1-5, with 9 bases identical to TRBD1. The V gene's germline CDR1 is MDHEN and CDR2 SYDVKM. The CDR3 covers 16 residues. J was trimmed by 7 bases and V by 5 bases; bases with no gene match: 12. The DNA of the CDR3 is TGTGCCAGCAGTCCCCCCCCGGGACAGGGAGGGCAGCCCCAGCATTTT. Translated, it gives CASSPPPGQGGQPQHF.

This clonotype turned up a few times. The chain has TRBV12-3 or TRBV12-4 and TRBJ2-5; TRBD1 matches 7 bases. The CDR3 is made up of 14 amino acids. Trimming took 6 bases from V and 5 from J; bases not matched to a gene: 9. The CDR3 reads CASSHWTGQETQYF. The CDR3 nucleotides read TGTGCCAGCAGCCATTGGACAGGTCAGGAGACCCAGTACTTC.

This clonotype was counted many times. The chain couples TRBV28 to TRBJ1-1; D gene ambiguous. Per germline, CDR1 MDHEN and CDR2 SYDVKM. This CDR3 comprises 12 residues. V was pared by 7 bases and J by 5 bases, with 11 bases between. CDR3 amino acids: CASISGVTEAFF. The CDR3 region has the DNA TGTGCCAGCATCTCAGGTGTGACTGAAGCTTTCTTT.

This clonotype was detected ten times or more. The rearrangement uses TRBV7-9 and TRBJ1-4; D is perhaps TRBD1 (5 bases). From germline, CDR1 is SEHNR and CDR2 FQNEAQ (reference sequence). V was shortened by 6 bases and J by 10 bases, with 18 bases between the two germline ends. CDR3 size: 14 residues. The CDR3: CASSFDGTQGKLFF. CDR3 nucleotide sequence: TGTGCCAGCAGTTTCGACGGCACCCAGGGAAAACTGTTTTTT. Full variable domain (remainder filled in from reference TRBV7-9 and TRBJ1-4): DTGVSQNPRHKITKRGQNVTFRCDPISEHNRLYWYRQTLGQGPEFLTYFQNEAQLEKSRLLSDRFSAERPKGSFSTLEIQRTEQGDSAMYLCASSFDGTQGKLFFGSGTQLSVL.